This passage covers 26 T cell receptor beta chains from one sample sequenced in a study of lung T cells in sarcoidosis with Löfgren's syndrome. TCRdb redid the calling of the reads with MiXCR, one entry per CDR3 protein. The sample holds 15,000 to 25,000 distinct CDR3 sequences, over 20% seen once. Input material: CD4+ T cells from bronchoalveolar lavage. The receptors here all came from a human donor with sarcoidosis (Löfgren's syndrome or another form), or a control subject (not recorded which).

This clonotype was seen repeatedly, ten times or more. V and J are TRBV20-1 and TRBJ2-6; D remains ambiguous. The germline V gene has CDR1 DFQATT and CDR2 SNEGSKA (reference sequence). The CDR3 loop spans 14 amino acids. V lost 6 bases and J 1 base, leaving 10 bases between the germline ends. CDR3 region: CSARRMSGANVLTF. The DNA of the CDR3 is TGCAGTGCACGACGCATGTCTGGGGCCAACGTCCTGACTTTC.

The sample holds many counts of this clonotype. The J gene is TRBJ2-7, the V gene TRBV4-2; TRBD1 matches at 7 bases. The CDR3 contains 14 residues. Germline V gene lookup returns CDR1 LGHNA and CDR2 YNFKEQ. The trim removed 4 bases at V and 1 base at J, leaving 4 bases unmatched. In DNA form, the CDR3 reads TGTGCCAGCAGCCCGAAGGGACAGTCCTACGAGCAGTACTTC. Translated: CASSPKGQSYEQYF.

This clonotype counts as medium-sized. This chain links TRBV6-6 with TRBJ2-1; D is possibly TRBD2 (6 bases). V gave up 0 bases and J gave up 5 bases, with 11 bases separating them. The CDR3 consists of 15 residues. Germline assignment: CDR1 MNHNY and CDR2 SVGAGI (reference sequence). Here the CDR3 reads CASSYSTGVDNEQFF. CDR3 bases: TGTGCCAGCAGTTACTCGACGGGAGTCGACAATGAGCAGTTCTTC.

Note on this clonotype: This clone may be a read error of a much larger clone one base away. The chain employs TRBV6-2 or TRBV6-3 and TRBJ2-5, with a possible D match to TRBD1 (6 bases). Germline lookup yields CDR1 MNHEY and CDR2 SVGEGT. CDR3 size: 15 residues. V was cut by 4 bases and J by 3 bases, with 15 bases left in between. The CDR3 coding sequence is TGTGCCAGCAGTTTTACAGGGTCGAGGGAAGAGACCCAGTACTTC. Translating gives CASSFTGSREETQYF.

This chain links TRBV7-2 with TRBJ2-1; 13 bases are shared with TRBD2. Germline values: CDR1 SGHTA, CDR2 FQGNSA. This CDR3 comprises 15 residues. V gave up 5 bases and J gave up 8 bases; unmatched junction bases: 6. The CDR3 nucleotides read TGTGCCAGCAGCCTTGGACTAGCGGGAGATCATGAGCAGTTCTTC. Its translation: CASSLGLAGDHEQFF.

Of note for this clonotype: This may arise from a read error, as a much more abundant clone is one base away. The rearrangement uses TRBV12-3 or TRBV12-4 and TRBJ1-5; the D is unclear. Trimming shortened V by 4 bases and J by 2 bases, and 15 bases separated the two germline ends. This CDR3 region has 16 residues. The CDR3 region is CASSYKAGSGNQPQHF. Here the CDR3 DNA reads TGTGCCAGCAGTTATAAGGCTGGGTCCGGCAATCAGCCCCAGCATTTT.

Many counts were recorded for this clonotype. The chain recombines TRBV2 with TRBJ2-5; D is unclear. This CDR3 has 13 residues. V lost 4 bases and J lost 2, with 8 bases in between. Germline CDR1 SNHLY, CDR2 FYNNEI. CDR3 sequence reads: CASSGVRQETQYF. Here the CDR3 DNA reads TGTGCCAGCAGTGGTGTCCGTCAAGAGACCCAGTACTTC.

The rearrangement uses TRBV18 and TRBJ2-7; D perhaps matches TRBD1 (5 bases). V was pared by 2 bases and J by 1 base, with 6 bases between. Per the germline V gene, CDR1 is KGHSH and CDR2 is LQKENI. The CDR3 has 13 amino acids. The CDR3 nucleotides read TGTGCCAGCTCACCAAAGGGGTCCTACGAGCAGTACTTC. Translating gives CASSPKGSYEQYF.

This clonotype ranks as medium-sized. J is TRBJ1-1 and V is TRBV27, with D unclear. There are 16 residues in the CDR3. Per the germline V gene, CDR1 is MNHEY and CDR2 is SMNVEV (reference sequence). The V end lost 3 bases, the J end lost 1 base, and 15 bases lay between the germline ends. CDR3 sequence reads: CASSLGWSSQNTEAFF. The CDR3 nucleotides read TGTGCCAGCAGTTTGGGTTGGAGCAGCCAGAACACTGAAGCTTTCTTT.

In its sample, this clonotype was seen many times. The CDR3 protein is CASSIDWEGNTQYF. CDR3 DNA: TGTGCCAGTAGTATAGATTGGGAGGGAAACACGCAGTATTTT. The chain links TRBV19 to TRBJ2-3; 7 bases line up with TRBD2. Germline lookup yields CDR1 LNHDA and CDR2 SQIVND (reference sequence). The junction had 6 bases not matched to a gene; V was cut back by 0 bases and J by 9 bases. This CDR3 is built from 14 residues. Full variable domain (remainder filled in from reference TRBV19 and TRBJ2-3): DGGITQSPKYLFRKEGQNVTLSCEQNLNHDAMYWYRQDPGQGLRLIYYSQIVNDFQKGDIAEGYSVSREKKESFPLTVTSAQKNPTAFYLCASSIDWEGNTQYFGPGTRLTVL.

This clonotype has a count of ten or more. The chain has TRBV20-1 and TRBJ1-4; 7 positions match TRBD1. Losses at the gene ends were 0 bases for V and 3 bases for J; bases not matched to a gene: 7. CDR1 is DFQATT, CDR2 SNEGSKA, per germline (reference sequence). The CDR3 runs to 16 residues. CDR3 DNA: TGCAGTGCTAGAGAAACAGGGGCGGGGGCTAATGAAAAACTGTTTTTT. As protein: CSARETGAGANEKLFF.

This clonotype was seen repeatedly, ten times or more. This chain connects TRBV7-2 to TRBJ2-6; no reliable D call. Trimming removed 5 bases from V and 0 bases from J, with 8 bases in between. CDR1 SGHTA and CDR2 FQGNSA come from the germline V gene. The CDR3 spans 15 residues. Here the CDR3 DNA reads TGTGCCAGCAGCGAAGGACCCTCTGGGGCCAACGTCCTGACTTTC. It codes for CASSEGPSGANVLTF.

This clonotype was recorded a few times. The chain uses TRBV3-1 and TRBJ2-5; 9 bases line up with TRBD2. In germline, CDR1 is LGHDT, CDR2 YNNKEL (reference sequence). This CDR3 spans 16 amino acids. With 1 base clipped from V and 4 bases from J, the junction kept 7 bases outside the gene matches. The CDR3 loop is CASSQASGGRGETQYF. In DNA form, the CDR3 reads TGTGCCAGCAGCCAAGCCTCCGGCGGGAGGGGAGAGACCCAGTACTTC.

Note on this clonotype: Relative to the germline gene, one junction end is altered; a read error may explain this. This sequence joins TRBV19 and TRBJ2-1; D gene ambiguous. The CDR3 spans 13 residues. In germline, CDR1 is LNHDA, CDR2 SQIVND (reference sequence). CDR3 sequence (DNA): TGTGCCAGTACCAGGACCACTTACAATGATCAGTTCTTC. It is translated as CASTRTTYNDQFF.

This clonotype was seen a handful of times. The chain uses TRBV28 and TRBJ2-7; D perhaps matches TRBD1 (6 bases). Trimming shortened V by 6 bases and J by 1 base, and 19 bases separated the two germline ends. The CDR3 runs 16 residues. Germline assignment: CDR1 MDHEN and CDR2 SYDVKM. The CDR3 loop is CASSSFGRGPSYEQYF. CDR3 in DNA: TGTGCCAGCAGCTCCTTTGGCAGGGGACCTTCCTACGAGCAGTACTTC.

Many counts were recorded for this clonotype. As DNA, the CDR3 is TGTGCCAGCAGTAGACAACAGGGAATATCTGAAGCTTTCTTT. This sequence encodes CASSRQQGISEAFF. J is TRBJ1-1 and V is TRBV28, with D possibly matching TRBD1 (6 bases). Germline-derived CDR1 and CDR2 are MDHEN and SYDVKM. Trimming left V 5 bases short and J 6 bases short, with 16 bases between. This CDR3 contains 14 residues.

This clonotype was observed a few times. The chain is built from TRBV29-1 and TRBJ2-5; TRBD1 matches at 7 bases. The CDR3 runs 13 residues. V dropped 4 bases and J dropped 5; count of bases not matched to a gene: 7. The germline V gene encodes CDR1 SQVTM and CDR2 ANQGSEA. The CDR3 is CSVVTNRGETQYF. The CDR3 DNA sequence: TGCAGCGTTGTGACGAACAGGGGTGAGACCCAGTACTTC. The full variable domain, with the rest looked up from reference TRBV29-1 and TRBJ2-5, is SAVISQKPSRDICQRGTSLTIQCQVDSQVTMMFWYRQQPGQSLTLIATANQGSEATYESGFVIDKFPISRPNLTFSTLTVSNMSPEDSSIYLCSVVTNRGETQYFGPGTRLLVL.

To note about this clonotype: It may be a read error: a sequence one base away is much more abundant. The chain employs TRBV7-2 and TRBJ2-1; possible D gene TRBD2, 5 bases. This CDR3 spans 15 amino acids. V was clipped by 4 bases and J by 8 bases, with 18 bases between them. Germline V CDR1 and CDR2: SGHTA, FQGNSA. The CDR3 DNA reads as TGTGCCAGCAGCTCCCCGGCTAGCATGCACGATGAGCAGTTCTTC. The encoded protein is CASSSPASMHDEQFF.

This clonotype was recorded many times. The chain carries TRBV2 and TRBJ2-7; weak D call: TRBD1 (5 bases). This CDR3 comprises 12 residues. V lost 7 bases and J 7 bases, leaving 14 bases between the germline ends. The germline gives CDR1 SNHLY, CDR2 FYNNEI. CDR3 in DNA: TGTGCCAGCAATGGGGCAGCCGGAGAGCAGTACTTC. This codes for CASNGAAGEQYF.

Notes on this clonotype: Being one base from a much bigger clone, this may be a read error. The genes are TRBV6-1 and TRBJ2-5, with 7 bases aligning to TRBD2. Germline V gene lookup returns CDR1 MNHNS and CDR2 SASEGT. The CDR3 runs to 14 residues. J lost 3 bases, V lost 6 bases, and 7 bases had no gene match. CDR3: CASRLGRGEETQYF. CDR3 coding DNA: TGTGCCAGCAGGCTGGGACGGGGGGAAGAGACCCAGTACTTC.

The chain carries TRBV5-4 and TRBJ2-7; D may match TRBD1 or TRBD2 (7 bases each). CDR1 SGHNT and CDR2 YYREEE come from the germline V gene (reference sequence). Deletions cut 2 bases from V and 6 bases from J, with 15 bases between. This CDR3 has 14 amino acids. In DNA form, the CDR3 reads TGTGCCAGCAGCTTCTGGGGCAGGGGGGGCGAGCAGTACTTC. It yields the protein CASSFWGRGGEQYF. Together with reference TRBV5-4 and TRBJ2-7, the CDR3 gives the full variable domain: ETGVTQSPTHLIKTRGQQVTLRCSSQSGHNTVSWYQQALGQGPQFIFQYYREEENGRGNFPPRFSGLQFPNYSSELNVNALELDDSALYLCASSFWGRGGEQYFGPGTRLTVT.

This clonotype was observed at least ten times. The chain joins TRBV24-1 to TRBJ2-7, with TRBD1 identical over 8 bases. Trimming at V came to 5 bases and at J to 6 bases, leaving 17 bases not matched to a gene. Germline CDR1 is KGHDR and CDR2 is SFDVKD. The CDR3 has 17 amino acids. The CDR3 loop is CATSGAFGTGGLGEQYF. The CDR3 region has the DNA TGTGCCACCAGTGGCGCATTCGGGACAGGCGGATTGGGCGAGCAGTACTTC.

There are a few counts of this clonotype. V is TRBV7-8 and J is TRBJ2-1; tentatively, D is TRBD2 (6 bases). The CDR3 extends over 15 amino acids. Trimming removed 6 bases from V and 7 bases from J, with 19 bases in between. CDR1 is SGHVS, CDR2 FQNEAQ, per germline. The CDR3 reads CASRGWEVGRNEQFF. The DNA for the CDR3 is TGTGCCAGCAGGGGGTGGGAGGTGGGACGGAATGAGCAGTTCTTC.

The table lists this clonotype with many counts. The rearrangement uses TRBV2 and TRBJ1-4; 8 positions agree with TRBD1. Germline lookup yields CDR1 SNHLY and CDR2 FYNNEI. Trimming cost V 2 bases and J 2 bases; bases outside gene matches: 1. The CDR3 is 15 residues long. The CDR3 region is CASSEQGATNEKLFF. The CDR3 DNA reads as TGTGCCAGCAGTGAACAGGGGGCGACTAATGAAAAACTGTTTTTT.

A word on this clonotype: With a much larger clone just one base away, this may be a read error. The chain employs TRBV19 and TRBJ1-1; D unresolved. CDR1 is LNHDA, CDR2 SQIVND, per germline (reference sequence). CDR3 length: 14 residues. The CDR3 bases are TGTGCCAGTAGTCCTACTACAAGGAACGCTGAAGCTTTCTTT. Translating it yields CASSPTTRNAEAFF. Looking up the rest from reference TRBV19 and TRBJ1-1 gives the full variable domain: DGGITQSPKYLFRKEGQNVTLSCEQNLNHDAMYWYRQDPGQGLRLIYYSQIVNDFQKGDIAEGYSVSREKKESFPLTVTSAQKNPTAFYLCASSPTTRNAEAFFGQGTRLTVV.

The table lists this clonotype with a few counts. The J gene is TRBJ2-5, the V gene TRBV7-2, with TRBD2 as a possible D gene (6 bases). Germline values: CDR1 SGHTA, CDR2 FQGNSA. The CDR3 extends over 16 amino acids. V was clipped by 0 bases and J by 2 bases, with 13 bases between them. DNA of the CDR3: TGTGCCAGCAGCTTAGCTCGGGGTGGGAGGCAAGAGACCCAGTACTTC. The encoded protein is CASSLARGGRQETQYF.